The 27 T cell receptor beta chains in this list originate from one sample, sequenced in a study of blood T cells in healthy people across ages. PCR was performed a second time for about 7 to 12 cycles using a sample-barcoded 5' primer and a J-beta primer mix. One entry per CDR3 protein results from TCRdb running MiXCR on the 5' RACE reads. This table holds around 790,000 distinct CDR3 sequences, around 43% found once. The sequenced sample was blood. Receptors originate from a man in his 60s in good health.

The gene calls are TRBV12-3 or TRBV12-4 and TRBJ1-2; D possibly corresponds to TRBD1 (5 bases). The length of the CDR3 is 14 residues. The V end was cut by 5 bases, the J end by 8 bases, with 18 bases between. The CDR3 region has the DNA TGTGCCAGCAGTCCCCCCGGGGGTTATACGGGCTACACCTTC. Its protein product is CASSPPGGYTGYTF.

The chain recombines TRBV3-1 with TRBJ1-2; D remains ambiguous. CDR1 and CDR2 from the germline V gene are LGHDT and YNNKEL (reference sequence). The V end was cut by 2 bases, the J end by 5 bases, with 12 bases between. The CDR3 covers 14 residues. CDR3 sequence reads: CASSQTGSPYGYTF. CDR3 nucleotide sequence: TGTGCCAGCAGCCAAACCGGGTCCCCGTATGGCTACACCTTC.

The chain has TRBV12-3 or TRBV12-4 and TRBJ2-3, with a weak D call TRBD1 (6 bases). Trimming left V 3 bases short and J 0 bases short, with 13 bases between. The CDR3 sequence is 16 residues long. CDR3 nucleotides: TGTGCCAGCAGTTTTTACAGGGCTGGGAGCACAGATACGCAGTATTTT. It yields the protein CASSFYRAGSTDTQYF.

Here the CDR3 reads CASSQALNHQPQHF. The CDR3 DNA reads as TGTGCCAGCAGCCAAGCCCTGAACCATCAGCCCCAGCATTTT. The chain is built from TRBV3-1 and TRBJ1-5; D uncertain. The ends were cut back, 1 base at V and 5 bases at J, with 9 bases in the middle. The CDR3 is 14 amino acids. In germline, CDR1 is LGHDT, CDR2 YNNKEL (reference sequence).

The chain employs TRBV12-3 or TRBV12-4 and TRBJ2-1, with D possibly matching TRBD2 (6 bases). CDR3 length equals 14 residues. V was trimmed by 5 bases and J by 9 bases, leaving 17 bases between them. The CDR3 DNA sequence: TGTGCCAGCAGTCCCGCGGGACGGAGTGCTGAGCAGTTCTTC. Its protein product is CASSPAGRSAEQFF.

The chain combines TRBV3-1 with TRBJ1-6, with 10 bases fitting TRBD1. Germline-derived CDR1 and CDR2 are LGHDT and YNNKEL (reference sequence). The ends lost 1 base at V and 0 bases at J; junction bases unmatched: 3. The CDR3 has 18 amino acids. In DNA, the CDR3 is TGTGCCAGCAGCCAAGGGGGACAGGGGAGCTCCTATAATTCACCCCTCCACTTT. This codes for CASSQGGQGSSYNSPLHF.

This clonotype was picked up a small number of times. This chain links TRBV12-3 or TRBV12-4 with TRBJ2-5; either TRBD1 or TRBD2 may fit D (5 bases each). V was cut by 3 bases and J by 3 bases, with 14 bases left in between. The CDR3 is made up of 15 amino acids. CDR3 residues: CASSFSGALKETQYF. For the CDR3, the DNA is TGTGCCAGCAGTTTTTCCGGGGCCCTAAAAGAGACCCAGTACTTC.

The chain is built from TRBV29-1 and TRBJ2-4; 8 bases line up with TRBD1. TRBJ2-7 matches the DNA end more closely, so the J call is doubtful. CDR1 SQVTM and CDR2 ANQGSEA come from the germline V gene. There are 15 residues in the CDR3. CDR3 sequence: CSVGGTGRATYEQYF. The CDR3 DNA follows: TGCAGCGTCGGCGGGACAGGCCGTGCGACCTACGAGCAGTACTTC.

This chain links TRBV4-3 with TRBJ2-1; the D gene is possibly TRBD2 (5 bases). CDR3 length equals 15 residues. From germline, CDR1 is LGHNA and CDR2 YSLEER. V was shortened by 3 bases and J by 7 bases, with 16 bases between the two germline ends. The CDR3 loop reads CASSHPGSGRNEQFF. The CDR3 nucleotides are TGCGCCAGCAGCCATCCGGGATCCGGTAGGAATGAGCAGTTCTTC.

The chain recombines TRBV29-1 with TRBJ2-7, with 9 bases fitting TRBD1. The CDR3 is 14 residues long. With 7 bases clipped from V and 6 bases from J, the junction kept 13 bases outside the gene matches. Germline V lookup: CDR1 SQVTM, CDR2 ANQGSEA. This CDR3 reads CSATQSGTGFEQYF. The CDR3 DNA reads TGCAGCGCCACACAATCCGGGACAGGGTTCGAGCAGTACTTC.

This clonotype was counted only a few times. The CDR3 sequence: CASSGSGFKETQYF. The CDR3 bases are TGCGCCAGCAGCGGCTCCGGGTTTAAAGAGACCCAGTACTTC. The chain recombines TRBV5-1 with TRBJ2-5; the D is unclear. CDR3 length: 14 amino acids. The germline V gene has CDR1 SGHRS and CDR2 YFSETQ. V lost 4 bases, J lost 3 bases, and 13 bases lay in between.

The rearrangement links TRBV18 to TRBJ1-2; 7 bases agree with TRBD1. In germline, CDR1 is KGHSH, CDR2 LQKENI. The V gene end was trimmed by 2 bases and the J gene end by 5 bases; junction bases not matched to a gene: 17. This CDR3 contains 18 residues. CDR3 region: CASSPLDRDSPTTYGYTF. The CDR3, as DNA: TGTGCCAGCTCACCATTGGACCGGGACAGCCCCACCACATATGGCTACACCTTC.

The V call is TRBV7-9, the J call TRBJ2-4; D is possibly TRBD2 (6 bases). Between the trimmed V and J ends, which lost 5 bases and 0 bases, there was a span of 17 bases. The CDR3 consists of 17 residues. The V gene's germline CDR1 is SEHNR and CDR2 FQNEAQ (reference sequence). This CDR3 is CASSPSWGEVAKNIQYF. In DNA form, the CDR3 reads TGTGCCAGCAGCCCGTCCTGGGGGGAGGTAGCCAAAAACATTCAGTACTTC.

The CDR3 bases are TGTGCCAGCAGTGAGACACAGGGGGACATCTCCTACGAGCAGTACTTC. Translated: CASSETQGDISYEQYF. V is TRBV2 and J is TRBJ2-7; 8 nucleotides match TRBD1. Germline CDR1 and CDR2: SNHLY and FYNNEI. This CDR3 has 16 residues. After removal of 3 bases from V and 0 bases from J, the junction contained 7 bases not matched to a gene.

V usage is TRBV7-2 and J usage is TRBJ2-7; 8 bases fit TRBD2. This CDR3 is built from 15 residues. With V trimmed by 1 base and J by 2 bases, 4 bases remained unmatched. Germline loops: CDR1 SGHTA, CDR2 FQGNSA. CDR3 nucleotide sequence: TGTGCCAGCAGCTTAGTGGACGGGGGGGCCTACGAGCAGTACTTC. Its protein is CASSLVDGGAYEQYF.

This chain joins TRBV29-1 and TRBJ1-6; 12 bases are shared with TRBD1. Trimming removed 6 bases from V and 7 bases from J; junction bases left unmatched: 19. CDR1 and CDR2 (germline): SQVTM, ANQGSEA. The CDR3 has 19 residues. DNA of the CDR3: TGCAGCGTCAAGAAGGGTCCCGGGACAGGGGGCGTCATGAATTCACCCCTCCACTTT. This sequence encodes CSVKKGPGTGGVMNSPLHF.

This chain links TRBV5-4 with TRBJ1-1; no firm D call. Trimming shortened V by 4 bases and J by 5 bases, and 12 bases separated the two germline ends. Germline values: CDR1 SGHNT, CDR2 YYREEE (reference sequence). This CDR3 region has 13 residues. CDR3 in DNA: TGTGCCAGCAGCACGGACGAGGCTACTGAAGCTTTCTTT. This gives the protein CASSTDEATEAFF. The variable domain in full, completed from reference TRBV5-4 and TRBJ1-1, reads ETGVTQSPTHLIKTRGQQVTLRCSSQSGHNTVSWYQQALGQGPQFIFQYYREEENGRGNFPPRFSGLQFPNYSSELNVNALELDDSALYLCASSTDEATEAFFGQGTRLTVV.

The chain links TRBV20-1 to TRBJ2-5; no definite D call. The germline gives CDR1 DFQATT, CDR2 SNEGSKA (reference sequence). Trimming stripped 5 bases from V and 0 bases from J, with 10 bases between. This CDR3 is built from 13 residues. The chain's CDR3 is CSALRPYQETQYF. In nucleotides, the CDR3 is TGCAGTGCTCTGAGGCCGTACCAAGAGACCCAGTACTTC.

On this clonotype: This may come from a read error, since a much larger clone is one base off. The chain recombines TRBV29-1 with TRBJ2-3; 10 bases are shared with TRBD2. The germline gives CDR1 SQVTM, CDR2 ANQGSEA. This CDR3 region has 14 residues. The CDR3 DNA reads TGCAGCGTTGGAGCGGGGGGGAAGACAGATGCGCAGTATTTT. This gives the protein CSVGAGGKTDAQYF.

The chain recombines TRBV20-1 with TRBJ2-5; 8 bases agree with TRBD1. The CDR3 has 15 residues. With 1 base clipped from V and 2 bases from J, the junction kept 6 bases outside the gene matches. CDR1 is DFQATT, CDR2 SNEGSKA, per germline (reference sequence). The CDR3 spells CSARGDRSTQETQYF. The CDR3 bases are TGCAGTGCTAGAGGGGACAGGTCCACACAAGAGACCCAGTACTTC.

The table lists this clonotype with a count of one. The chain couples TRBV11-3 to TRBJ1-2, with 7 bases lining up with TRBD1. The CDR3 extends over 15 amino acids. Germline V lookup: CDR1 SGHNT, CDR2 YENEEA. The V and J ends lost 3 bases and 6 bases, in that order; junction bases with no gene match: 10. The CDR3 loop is CASSFTTTGQDGYTF. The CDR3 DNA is TGTGCCAGCAGCTTTACCACGACAGGGCAGGATGGCTACACCTTC.

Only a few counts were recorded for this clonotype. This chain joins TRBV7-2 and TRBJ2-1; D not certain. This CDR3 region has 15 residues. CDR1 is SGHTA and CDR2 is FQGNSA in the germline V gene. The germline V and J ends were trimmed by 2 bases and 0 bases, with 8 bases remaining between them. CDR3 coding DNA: TGTGCCAGCAGCTTATTGGCCAGCTCCTACAATGAGCAGTTCTTC. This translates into CASSLLASSYNEQFF.

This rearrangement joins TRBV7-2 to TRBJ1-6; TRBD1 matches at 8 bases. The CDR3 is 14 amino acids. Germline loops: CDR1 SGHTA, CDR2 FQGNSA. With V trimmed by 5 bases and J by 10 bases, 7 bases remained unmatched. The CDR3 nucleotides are TGTGCCAGCAGCGAGGACAGGGCGGGGTCACCCCTCCACTTT. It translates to CASSEDRAGSPLHF.

CDR3 coding DNA: TGCAGTGCTAGTAGCGGGGCCAACTATGGCTACACCTTC. Translated, it gives CSASSGANYGYTF. The chain recombines TRBV20-1 with TRBJ1-2; a possible D gene is TRBD1 (5 bases). Germline values: CDR1 DFQATT, CDR2 SNEGSKA (reference sequence). Deletions cut 3 bases from V and 2 bases from J, with 10 bases between. The CDR3 length is 13 residues.

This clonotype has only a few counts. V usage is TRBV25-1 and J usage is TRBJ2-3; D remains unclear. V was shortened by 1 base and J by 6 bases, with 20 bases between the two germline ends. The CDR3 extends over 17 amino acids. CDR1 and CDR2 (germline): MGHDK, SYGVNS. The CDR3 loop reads CASSESERGTVEDTQYF. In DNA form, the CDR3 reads TGTGCCAGCAGTGAATCGGAGCGAGGAACAGTCGAGGATACGCAGTATTTT.

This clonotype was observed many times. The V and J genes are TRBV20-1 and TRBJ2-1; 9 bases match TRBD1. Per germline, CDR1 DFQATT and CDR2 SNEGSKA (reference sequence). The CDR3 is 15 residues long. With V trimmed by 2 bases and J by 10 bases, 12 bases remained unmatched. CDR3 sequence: CSARYFGTGRMEQFF. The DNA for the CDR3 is TGCAGTGCTAGATACTTCGGGACAGGGCGAATGGAGCAGTTCTTC.

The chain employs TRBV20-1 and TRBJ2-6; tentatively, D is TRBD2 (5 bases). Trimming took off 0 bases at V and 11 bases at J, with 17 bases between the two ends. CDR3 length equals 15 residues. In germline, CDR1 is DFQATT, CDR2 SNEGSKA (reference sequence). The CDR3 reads CSARDLEGALDVLTF. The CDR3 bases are TGCAGTGCTAGAGATTTAGAGGGAGCCTTAGACGTCCTGACTTTC.